One sample yielded the 5 T cell receptor beta chains listed below, sequenced in a study of T cells in Graves' hyperthyroidism and ophthalmopathy. The CDR3 regions of TCR beta were amplified from RNA transcripts. The TCR CDR3 was amplified in a first-round RT-PCR using the HTBI primer set. From the multiplex PCR reads, TCRdb called clonotypes with MiXCR, one entry per CDR3 protein. The sample contains fewer than 500,000 distinct CDR3 sequences, roughly 14% of which appear only once. Sequenced: blood. The receptor source for this set is a young man with Graves' hyperthyroidism that later progressed to Graves' ophthalmopathy.

V usage is TRBV19 and J usage is TRBJ1-2; D is ambiguous. The CDR3 runs to 12 residues. Germline CDR1 is LNHDA and CDR2 is SQIVND (reference sequence). V was shortened by 3 bases and J by 2 bases, with 4 bases between the two germline ends. The CDR3 nucleotides are TGTGCCAGTAGTATTAACAACTATGGCTACACCTTC. It specifies CASSINNYGYTF.

This clonotype was picked up a small number of times. The chain links TRBV2 to TRBJ2-1, with no clear D. Trimming took 5 bases from V and 0 from J, leaving 11 bases between them. The CDR3 is 15 amino acids. Germline loops: CDR1 SNHLY, CDR2 FYNNEI. CDR3 bases: TGTGCCAGCAGTCTTGATTCGCCCTCCTACAATGAGCAGTTCTTC. Translated: CASSLDSPSYNEQFF.

There are many counts of this clonotype. This chain joins TRBV20-1 and TRBJ2-7; no definite D call. In germline, CDR1 is DFQATT, CDR2 SNEGSKA (reference sequence). This CDR3 is 13 amino acids long. The V end lost 6 bases, the J end lost 2 bases, and 14 bases lay between the germline ends. For the CDR3, the DNA is TGCAGTGCCCAACTGTCTGGAACCTACGAGCAGTACTTC. As protein: CSAQLSGTYEQYF.

The V and J genes are TRBV6-2 or TRBV6-3 and TRBJ2-3, with a possible D match to TRBD2 (5 bases). V lost 6 bases and J 0 bases, leaving 10 bases between the germline ends. The CDR3 sequence is 14 residues long. The germline V gene encodes CDR1 MNHEY and CDR2 SVGEGT. The CDR3: CASRSGSSTDTQYF. Written as DNA, the CDR3 is TGTGCCAGCAGATCGGGGTCTAGCACAGATACGCAGTATTTT.

This clonotype has ten or more counts. The rearrangement joins TRBV11-1 to TRBJ1-4; no definite D call. CDR1 and CDR2 from the germline V gene are SGHAT and FQDESV (reference sequence). V was clipped by 5 bases and J by 8 bases, with 27 bases between them. CDR3 size: 18 residues. The CDR3, as DNA: TGTGCCAGCAGCGCGGATTCCTCGACGGCCAGATTGGGCGAAAAACTGTTTTTT. Protein: CASSADSSTARLGEKLFF.